What follows describes a single T cell receptor beta chain. What antigen it recognizes has not been identified. Base qualities are not recorded, but no much larger clone differs from it by a single base. As encoded in the germline V gene, CDR1 is SGHAT while CDR2 is FQNNGV. Relative to germline, V is 0 bases shorter and J is 1 base shorter, with 9 bases between their ends. The CDR3 covers 15 residues, taking in both the cysteine and the phenylalanine. Of the read, only the CDR3 DNA is kept; its 45 bases are in frame from base 1. TCRbeta CDR3 regions were amplified from genomic DNA by means of the immunoSEQ Assay, a bias-controlled multiplex PCR. The original methods were these. The number of nucleated cells in each sample was estimated by amplification of reference gene primers within the assay. To quantify the absolute abundance of each unique TCRbeta CDR3 rearrangement, sequence reads were collapsed and filtered. For each sample, productive Simpson clonality was calculated by taking the square root of Simpson's diversity index across productive rearrangements. TCRdb re-hosts the immuneACCESS table, in-frame sequences only. Its copies lack some clones; in the studies checked, an unresolved V gene accounts for under half of them, and the cause for the rest is not known. V and J calls plus clone size are reproduced from that table; the DNA served to infer D and trimming. The sample records around 160,000 clones, just under 90% of which are singletons. 10% of the sample rests with the top ten.

These data come from a study of blood T cell repertoires in COVID-19 (dated by TCRdb to about 2020). Broadly, across the study: Samples covering the acute and convalescent phases of COVID-19 were provided by collaborators in the United States, Italy and Spain. The material from the prospective study consisted of cDNA or gDNA derived from T cells, B-cell-depleted T cells, or PBMCs. The dataset comprised deeply sampled blood TCRbeta repertoires from subjects exposed to, actively infected with, or recovered from COVID-19. The repertoires were released in a freely available public database intended as a resource for research on the immune response to SARS-CoV-2. The samples were drawn from two sources: the first 160 participants of the ongoing ImmuneRACE study, and over 950 subjects contributed by 6 global collaborators. A de-identified subject ID, COVID-19 status, age in years and sex were almost always included in the sample metadata. Where HLA class I and class II types were available, the types were taken from metadata supplied by the sample provider, not from assay-based typing. Overall results and qualifications from the work: Clinical and demographic metadata were provided uncurated, with the amount varying by source and participant.

One collaborating source in Seattle enrolled patients while the patients were actively infected and followed the patients over time throughout the course of disease. Collaborating institutions collected whole blood in K2EDTA tubes following their own protocols. For TCRbeta analysis, collaborator samples were shipped as frozen whole blood, as isolated PBMCs, or as DNA extracted from either sample type. The V and J segments used are TRBV11-2 and TRBJ2-5; the D gene is not confidently resolved. The TCR was taken from a woman in her sixties or seventies with COVID-19, enrolled during active disease. Input material: peripheral blood. The CDR3 loop reads CASSLDRQVQETQYF. The nucleotide sequence is TGTGCCAGCAGCTTAGATCGGCAGGTCCAAGAGACCCAGTACTTC.